Listed here are 6 T cell receptor beta chains from one sample, sequenced in a study of regulatory T cells in long-lasting Graves disease. Assembly of TCR beta libraries relied on iRepertoire HTBI primers together with Arm-PCR of CDR3 regions. One entry per CDR3 protein, called by TCRdb with MiXCR from the multiplex PCR reads. The table lists 550,000 to 700,000 distinct CDR3 sequences, about 16% of them singletons. The time point was: newly diagnosed GD, antithyroid drugs for less than 3 months. The TCR library used RNA extracted from PBMCs. The sample also formed part of further work on T cells in Graves' hyperthyroidism and ophthalmopathy.

The sample here was peripheral blood mononuclear cells (PBMCs), taken at new diagnosis, from a patient treated with antithyroid drugs. These TCRs come from a young man with Graves disease.

The gene calls are TRBV18 and TRBJ2-7; D possibly corresponds to TRBD2 (6 bases). The germline gives CDR1 KGHSH, CDR2 LQKENI. This CDR3 has 15 residues. Trimming took 6 bases from V and 3 from J, leaving 18 bases between them. The CDR3 DNA follows: TGTGCCAGCTCCCTAGGGTGGCGGGATAACTACGAGCAGTACTTC. Protein: CASSLGWRDNYEQYF.

Turning to this clonotype: This may be a read error: a much more frequent sequence differs by one nucleotide. The chain couples TRBV20-1 to TRBJ2-3, with 12 bases that match TRBD2. This CDR3 contains 17 residues. With 4 bases clipped from V and 0 bases from J, the junction kept 8 bases outside the gene matches. Germline CDR1 DFQATT, CDR2 SNEGSKA (reference sequence). CDR3 amino acids: CSATGTSGFSSTDTQYF. Here the CDR3 DNA reads TGCAGTGCTACCGGGACTAGCGGGTTCTCTAGCACAGATACGCAGTATTTT.

This clonotype was seen a handful of times. This chain links TRBV6-2 or TRBV6-3 with TRBJ2-1; D is ambiguous. The ends were cut back, 11 bases at V and 8 bases at J, with 19 bases in the middle. CDR3 length equals 13 residues. Per the germline V gene, CDR1 is MNHEY and CDR2 is SVGEGT. The CDR3 loop reads CAGQGIPGDEQFF. CDR3 bases: TGTGCCGGCCAAGGGATCCCTGGCGATGAGCAGTTCTTC.

This clonotype was detected only a few times. This chain links TRBV18 with TRBJ2-3; either TRBD1 or TRBD2 may supply D (5 bases each). Germline V gene sequence: CDR1 KGHSH, CDR2 LQKENI. The CDR3 has 13 amino acids. With 0 bases removed from V and 5 bases from J, the gap between germline ends came to 6 bases. The CDR3 nucleotides read TGTGCCAGCTCACCACCGGGGGAAGATACGCAGTATTTT. Its protein product is CASSPPGEDTQYF. Full variable domain (remainder filled in from reference TRBV18 and TRBJ2-3): NAGVMQNPRHLVRRRGQEARLRCSPMKGHSHVYWYRQLPEEGLKFMVYLQKENIIDESGMPKERFSAEFPKEGPSILRIQQVVRGDSAAYFCASSPPGEDTQYFGPGTRLTVL.

V gene TRBV5-1 combines with J gene TRBJ2-1, with 7 bases aligning to TRBD2. Germline loops: CDR1 SGHRS, CDR2 YFSETQ. V trimming: 2 bases; J trimming: 6 bases; junction bases outside the gene matches: 8. The CDR3 has 15 residues. The CDR3 DNA reads TGCGCCAGCAGCTTCATTTTAGGCGGGGGCAATGAGCAGTTCTTC. This gives the protein CASSFILGGGNEQFF.

This clonotype was picked up many times. V and J are TRBV6-2 or TRBV6-3 and TRBJ1-4, with a weak D call TRBD1 (5 bases). Germline V gives CDR1 MNHEY, CDR2 SVGEGT. The CDR3 runs to 15 residues. V was cut by 4 bases and J by 5 bases, with 14 bases left in between. The CDR3 spells CASSFRGVSNEKLFF. In DNA form, the CDR3 reads TGTGCCAGCAGTTTCCGGGGGGTGTCGAATGAAAAACTGTTTTTT.